This T cell receptor beta chain was recovered during a study of beta chain features in type 1 diabetes. Overall study context: On cell yields, gender and age, patients and healthy donors were similar.

Expressed TCRB transcripts were sequenced, since all the RNA that had been isolated was reverse transcribed. Some 3.6 million reads on average were seen across naive, central memory and regulatory T cell samples. TCRdb's table, derived via immunoSEQ multiplex PCR, lists solely in-frame clones and lacks some. The sample holds 250,000 to 300,000 clones; about 23% are singletons and the top ten take 0.012%. This clone came up a few times. Antigen unknown. Sorting that relied on CD45RO/CCR7/CD25/CD127/CD95/CD27 yielded CD4+ naive, central memory, regulatory and stem cell-like memory cells. General study findings and limits: Cells with high TCR expression could be over-represented when cDNA is sequenced. All four CD4+ subsets of Type 1 diabetes patients contained TCRB CDR3s that were moderately but significantly shorter.

Germline lookup yields CDR1 MNHNY and CDR2 SVGAGI (reference sequence). The CDR3 loop spans 12 amino acids. V was shortened by 7 bases and J by 9 bases, with 16 bases between the two germline ends. Sample: naive CD4+ T cells from blood. The chain links TRBV6-6 to TRBJ2-7; D unclear. The TCR was taken from a woman in her twenties or thirties with type 1 diabetes. CDR3 bases: TGTGCCAGCAACCCAGGTCGCCTGGGGCAGTACTTC. As protein: CASNPGRLGQYF.